Below, 10 T cell receptor beta chains from the same sample are listed, as sequenced in a study of shared clonotypes between healthy human individuals (dated by TCRdb to about 2020). The library was built by means of the immunoSEQ multiplex PCR assay. The table was pulled from immuneACCESS by TCRdb, which kept in-frame rearrangements only. Such tables lose some clones; where checked, under half of the loss comes from unresolved V genes, and the rest has no known cause. A total of some 1,400,000 clones appear in this sample, around 97% of them only once. Roughly 1.2% of the sample goes to the ten largest clones. Sequenced sample: naive CD4+ T cells sorted from blood. Read against the paper, the sample's cell subset or site label means: CD45RA+ positively selected. These receptors originate from a man aged 25 to 40 in good health.

The table lists this clone with a count of one. The CDR3 is CASSFSGPTDTQYF. Here the CDR3 DNA reads TGTGCCAGCAGCTTTAGCGGGCCCACAGATACGCAGTATTTT. V usage is TRBV7-9 and J usage is TRBJ2-3; 7 bases are shared with TRBD2. This CDR3 has 14 residues. Germline CDR1 and CDR2: SEHNR and FQNEAQ (reference sequence). The junction had 2 bases not matched to a gene; V was cut back by 3 bases and J by 2 bases.

Comments on this clone: Other nucleotide sequences from this sample produce the same CDR3. The rearrangement uses TRBV18 and TRBJ2-5, with 8 bases identical to TRBD2. The CDR3 is 13 residues long. The germline CDR1 and CDR2 sequences are KGHSH and LQKENI. V shed 2 bases and J 4 bases; nucleotides not matched to a gene: 0. In nucleotides, the CDR3 is TGTGCCAGCTCACCAGCGGGAGGAGAGACCCAGTACTTC. Translated: CASSPAGGETQYF.

This chain joins TRBV18 and TRBJ2-1, with TRBD2 matching 11 bases. CDR3 length: 18 residues. Germline values: CDR1 KGHSH, CDR2 LQKENI. Germline trimming cut 3 bases from V and 0 bases from J; bases unmatched to any gene: 7. CDR3 DNA: TGTGCCAGCTCACCCCTCGGGACTAGCGGTAACTCCTACAATGAGCAGTTCTTC. It specifies CASSPLGTSGNSYNEQFF.

The gene calls are TRBV18 and TRBJ1-5; D unclear. In germline, CDR1 is KGHSH, CDR2 LQKENI. The CDR3 extends over 13 amino acids. The V gene lost 7 bases and the J gene lost 3 bases, with 10 bases spanning the gap. In DNA form, the CDR3 reads TGTGCCAGCTTTGCCGAATTCAATCAGCCCCAGCATTTT. Its protein is CASFAEFNQPQHF.

This chain connects TRBV28 to TRBJ1-2; 7 nucleotides match TRBD1. V gave up 6 bases and J gave up 8 bases; unmatched junction bases: 15. The germline V gene encodes CDR1 MDHEN and CDR2 SYDVKM. The CDR3 spans 15 residues. The CDR3 DNA reads TGTGCCAGCAGCCCCCCCCGGGACAGTCGCCGGGGCTACACCTTC. Translation gives CASSPPRDSRRGYTF.

This chain's CDR3 is CASSLGGHSYNEQFF. In nucleotides, the CDR3 is TGTGCCAGCAGCTTGGGGGGACACTCCTACAATGAGCAGTTCTTC. The chain employs TRBV5-6 and TRBJ2-1; maybe TRBD1 (6 bases). The ends were cut back, 0 bases at V and 0 bases at J, with 7 bases in the middle. The CDR3 totals 15 residues. Germline assignment: CDR1 SGHDT and CDR2 YYEEEE. The full variable domain, with the rest looked up from reference TRBV5-6 and TRBJ2-1, is DAGVTQSPTHLIKTRGQQVTLRCSPKSGHDTVSWYQQALGQGPQFIFQYYEEEERQRGNFPDRFSGHQFPNYSSELNVNALLLGDSALYLCASSLGGHSYNEQFFGPGTRLTVL.

The chain joins TRBV28 to TRBJ2-3; D is uncertain. Germline CDR1 and CDR2: MDHEN and SYDVKM. CDR3 size: 12 residues. The germline V and J ends were trimmed by 8 bases and 4 bases, with 10 bases remaining between them. The CDR3: CASYLRPDTQYF. The CDR3 DNA is TGTGCCAGCTACTTGCGCCCAGATACGCAGTATTTT.

The rearrangement links TRBV7-6 to TRBJ2-1; the D gene is possibly TRBD1 (6 bases). CDR1 and CDR2 (germline): SGHVS, FNYEAQ. V shed 0 bases and J shed 7 bases, with 13 bases lying between them. The CDR3 runs to 15 residues. CDR3 sequence: CASSLAIGGANEQFF. Written as DNA, the CDR3 is TGTGCCAGCAGCTTAGCGATAGGGGGAGCAAATGAGCAGTTCTTC.

V is TRBV10-2 and J is TRBJ2-7; weak D call: TRBD1 (5 bases). V was pared by 3 bases and J by 2 bases, with 14 bases between. CDR3 size: 15 residues. Germline CDR1 is WSHSY and CDR2 is SAAADI. This CDR3 is CASSEGRVEAYEQYF. CDR3 in DNA: TGCGCCAGCAGTGAAGGCAGGGTAGAGGCCTACGAGCAGTACTTC.

This chain connects TRBV15 to TRBJ1-1, with D uncertain. V was shortened by 0 bases and J by 7 bases, with 15 bases between the two germline ends. The CDR3 totals 15 residues. Germline-derived CDR1 and CDR2 are LNHNV and YYDKDF (reference sequence). CDR3 region: CATSRDRIGLGEAFF. CDR3 in DNA: TGTGCCACCAGCAGAGATCGAATAGGGTTGGGTGAAGCTTTCTTT. The full variable domain, its missing parts supplied by reference TRBV15 and TRBJ1-1, is DAMVIQNPRYQVTQFGKPVTLSCSQTLNHNVMYWYQQKSSQAPKLLFHYYDKDFNNEADTPDNFQSRRPNTSFCFLDIRSPGLGDTAMYLCATSRDRIGLGEAFFGQGTRLTVV.